The rows below give T cell receptor beta chains drawn from one sample of a study of STAT5B mutations in CD4+ large granular lymphocyte leukemia. Clones were sequenced by immunoSEQ multiplex PCR, and TCRdb holds only the in-frame ones, with some missing. The sample lists under 35,000 clones; approximately 71% were seen once. The sample taken for sequencing was CD4+ T cells from blood buffy coats. The receptors originated from a human donor in good health. Both conserved end residues are part of each CDR3. The order of the fields is V gene, J gene, D gene, CDR3 protein. A D gene is named only where the DNA matches it firmly.

V: TRBV7-2
J: TRBJ1-1
D: TRBD1
CDR3: CASSLSDRETTEAFF

V: TRBV9
J: TRBJ2-5
D: NA
CDR3: CASSDPWLSGGETQYF

V: TRBV5-1
J: TRBJ1-1
D: NA
CDR3: CASSFYLGAEAFF

V: TRBV19
J: TRBJ1-2
D: NA
CDR3: CASSGGHGYGYTF

V: TRBV7-8
J: TRBJ1-2
D: TRBD1
CDR3: CASSLWAGGGRGYTF

V: TRBV7-8
J: TRBJ2-1
D: NA
CDR3: CASSFPSTGNNEQFF

V: TRBV7-8
J: TRBJ1-6
D: NA
CDR3: CASSLAGLGTSPLHF

V: TRBV18
J: TRBJ1-2
D: TRBD1
CDR3: CASSPGTGGHGYTF

V: TRBV7-8
J: TRBJ1-1
D: NA
CDR3: CASSTEELNTEAFF

V: TRBV6-6
J: TRBJ2-5
D: NA
CDR3: CASRSDIGLETQYF

V: TRBV6-1
J: TRBJ1-4
D: TRBD1
CDR3: CASRGQGAPNEKLFF

V: TRBV6-6
J: TRBJ1-2
D: TRBD1
CDR3: CASSSPRDSYGYTF

V: TRBV5-4
J: TRBJ2-7
D: NA
CDR3: CASGRQESYEQYF

V: TRBV7-3
J: TRBJ1-2
D: NA
CDR3: CASSEGIKNGYTF

V: TRBV15
J: TRBJ2-7
D: TRBD2
CDR3: CATSRVAGGLYEQYF

V: TRBV15
J: TRBJ2-1
D: TRBD2
CDR3: CATSRDASGGQDEQFF

V: TRBV15
J: TRBJ2-3
D: TRBD2
CDR3: CATSSPRASGGGTDTQYF

V: TRBV10-3
J: TRBJ2-5
D: TRBD1
CDR3: CAIGGQGAETQYF

V: TRBV7-9
J: TRBJ2-3
D: NA
CDR3: CASSPHAF

V: TRBV19
J: TRBJ1-5
D: NA
CDR3: CASSISENQPQHF

V: TRBV19
J: TRBJ1-5
D: NA
CDR3: CASSSGTARPQHF

V: TRBV5-6
J: TRBJ1-3
D: TRBD1
CDR3: CASSLAPTGFGNTIYF

V: TRBV15
J: TRBJ1-2
D: TRBD1
CDR3: CATSEGQSYGYTF

V: TRBV11-2
J: TRBJ2-6
D: NA
CDR3: CAISSGANVLTF

V: TRBV7-9
J: TRBJ1-3
D: NA
CDR3: CASSLVPNSGNTIYF

V: TRBV27
J: TRBJ2-1
D: NA
CDR3: CASSPAGTTSYNEQFF

V: TRBV5-1
J: TRBJ2-3
D: TRBD2
CDR3: CASSPTSGLTDTQYF

V: TRBV11-2
J: TRBJ1-2
D: NA
CDR3: CASSFTGPGYTF

V: TRBV11-2
J: TRBJ2-5
D: NA
CDR3: CASSLQRQRQETQYF

V: TRBV7-3
J: TRBJ2-1
D: NA
CDR3: CASSFGGRDEQFF

V: TRBV4-1
J: TRBJ2-2
D: TRBD2
CDR3: CASSQVWRGAANTGELFF

V: TRBV5-8
J: TRBJ1-2
D: TRBD1
CDR3: CASSLPERQGAGVGYTF

V: TRBV6-1
J: TRBJ1-1
D: NA
CDR3: CASREGGYTEAFF

V: TRBV4-1
J: TRBJ1-3
D: NA
CDR3: CASSQGQVSGNTIYF

V: TRBV5-6
J: TRBJ2-3
D: NA
CDR3: CASSFPLTDTQYF

V: TRBV4-3
J: TRBJ1-1
D: NA
CDR3: CASSLRQTNTEAFF

V: TRBV2
J: TRBJ2-2
D: TRBD1
CDR3: CASGQGLKGSGELFF